The 27 T cell receptor beta chains listed next were all sequenced from one sample in a study of blood T cell repertoires in COVID-19. Clones were read by immunoSEQ multiplex PCR, and TCRdb kept only the in-frame ones, dropping some. The data contain 110,000 or so clones, around 84% of them singletons. The sequenced sample was peripheral blood. The receptor source for this set is a human donor in a cohort sampled during active COVID-19.

This clone appeared a few times. This chain uses TRBV5-1 with TRBJ2-7; 9 bases match TRBD2. Germline assignment: CDR1 SGHRS and CDR2 YFSETQ. CDR3 length: 15 residues. Trimming removed 4 bases from V and 5 bases from J; junction bases left unmatched: 10. This CDR3 is CASSPTGVAGDEQYF. Here the CDR3 DNA reads TGCGCCAGCAGCCCTACTGGGGTAGCGGGGGACGAGCAGTACTTC.

CDR3 amino acids: CASTSPGKLDTQYF. The CDR3 nucleotides are TGTGCCAGCACGTCGCCAGGGAAGTTAGATACGCAGTATTTT. This chain connects TRBV6-5 to TRBJ2-3, with a weak D call TRBD1 (5 bases). Looked up from germline, CDR1 is MNHEY and CDR2 is SVGAGI. The CDR3 length is 14 residues. V was trimmed by 7 bases and J by 5 bases, leaving 16 bases between them.

This chain joins TRBV5-1 and TRBJ1-4, with D unclear. Germline V gene data show CDR1 as SGHRS and CDR2 as YFSETQ. The CDR3 loop spans 15 amino acids. The germline V and J ends were trimmed by 2 bases and 0 bases, with 8 bases remaining between them. CDR3 in amino acids: CASSFSLATNEKLFF. CDR3 nucleotide sequence: TGCGCCAGCAGCTTTTCTCTTGCAACTAATGAAAAACTGTTTTTT.

The chain has TRBV11-2 and TRBJ1-3; the D gene is possibly TRBD1 (6 bases). The CDR3 totals 17 residues. Trimming removed 3 bases from V and 0 bases from J, with 15 bases in between. Germline V CDR1 and CDR2: SGHAT, FQNNGV. The CDR3 bases are TGTGCCAGCAGCTTTAAGGGGGTGGGGACCTCTGGAAACACCATATATTTT. Amino acids: CASSFKGVGTSGNTIYF.

The chain is built from TRBV28 and TRBJ1-5; a possible D gene is TRBD1 (5 bases). Germline values: CDR1 MDHEN, CDR2 SYDVKM. Trimming cost V 3 bases and J 6 bases, with 9 bases left between them. CDR3 size: 13 residues. As DNA, the CDR3 is TGTGCCAGCAGTTTGTCGGGGGTTCAGCCCCAGCATTTT. Its translation: CASSLSGVQPQHF.

The chain links TRBV19 to TRBJ2-7, with D possibly TRBD1 on 5 matching bases. The CDR3 contains 15 residues. CDR1 and CDR2 from the germline V gene are LNHDA and SQIVND (reference sequence). V shed 2 bases and J shed 3 bases, with 14 bases lying between them. The CDR3 protein is CASSIRWTPNYEQYF. The CDR3 DNA reads as TGTGCCAGTAGTATACGGTGGACACCCAACTACGAGCAGTACTTC.

The J gene is TRBJ2-3, the V gene TRBV15, with TRBD2 as a possible D gene (6 bases). CDR1 and CDR2 (germline): LNHNV, YYDKDF (reference sequence). Between the trimmed V and J ends, which lost 0 bases and 5 bases, there was a span of 15 bases. This CDR3 is 16 amino acids long. This chain's CDR3 is CATSRDRWGGRDTQYF. The CDR3 DNA sequence: TGTGCCACCAGCAGAGATCGTTGGGGAGGTCGAGATACGCAGTATTTT. Drawing the rest from reference TRBV15 and TRBJ2-3, the complete variable domain is DAMVIQNPRYQVTQFGKPVTLSCSQTLNHNVMYWYQQKSSQAPKLLFHYYDKDFNNEADTPDNFQSRRPNTSFCFLDIRSPGLGDTAMYLCATSRDRWGGRDTQYFGPGTRLTVL.

The CDR3 loop is CASSSPSTSNYGYTF. The CDR3 region has the DNA TGTGCCAGCAGTTCCCCTTCCACAAGTAACTATGGCTACACCTTC. This chain links TRBV28 with TRBJ1-2; no clear D. CDR1 is MDHEN, CDR2 SYDVKM, per germline. The CDR3 is 15 amino acids. Trimming shortened V by 4 bases and J by 1 base, and 13 bases separated the two germline ends.

The J gene is TRBJ1-1, the V gene TRBV7-9, with 7 bases identical to TRBD1. Germline-derived CDR1 and CDR2 are SEHNR and FQNEAQ (reference sequence). The CDR3 loop spans 16 amino acids. The ends lost 5 bases at V and 1 base at J; junction bases unmatched: 10. The chain's CDR3 is CASSAIAGQPNTEAFF. The CDR3 DNA sequence: TGTGCCAGCAGCGCAATCGCGGGACAGCCGAACACTGAAGCTTTCTTT.

The chain joins TRBV18 to TRBJ2-1; 7 bases are a match to TRBD1. Germline CDR1 is KGHSH and CDR2 is LQKENI. This CDR3 is built from 14 residues. V dropped 3 bases and J dropped 6; count of bases not matched to a gene: 5. For the CDR3, the DNA is TGTGCCAGCTCACCCAACCCAGGGGGCAATGAGCAGTTCTTC. Its protein product is CASSPNPGGNEQFF.

This clone was observed a few times. The chain couples TRBV18 to TRBJ2-3; no clear D. Trimming took 2 bases from V and 3 from J, leaving 6 bases between them. The germline V gene encodes CDR1 KGHSH and CDR2 LQKENI. CDR3 length: 13 residues. The CDR3 DNA follows: TGTGCCAGCTCACCAACGAGGACAGATACGCAGTATTTT. Its protein is CASSPTRTDTQYF.

This clone was detected many times. The genes are TRBV6-2 or TRBV6-3 and TRBJ1-2; D call uncertain. The CDR3 is made up of 13 amino acids. Per germline, CDR1 MNHEY and CDR2 SVGEGT. Trimming removed 3 bases from V and 4 bases from J, with 9 bases in between. The chain's CDR3 is CASSYPSGYGYTF. CDR3 in DNA: TGTGCCAGCAGTTATCCGTCAGGCTATGGCTACACCTTC.

The rearrangement joins TRBV15 to TRBJ1-1, with D possibly being TRBD1 (5 bases). The CDR3 runs to 13 residues. Germline V CDR1 and CDR2: LNHNV, YYDKDF (reference sequence). The V gene lost 11 bases and the J gene lost 0 bases, with 13 bases spanning the gap. CDR3 bases: TGTGCCGCCGCCCGGGGGTTGAACACTGAAGCTTTCTTT. This codes for CAAARGLNTEAFF.

The chain links TRBV30 to TRBJ2-1, with TRBD2 matching over 8 bases. The CDR3 runs to 13 residues. The V and J ends lost 7 bases and 4 bases, in that order; junction bases with no gene match: 6. Germline V gives CDR1 GTSNPN, CDR2 SVGIG (reference sequence). The DNA for the CDR3 is TGTGCCTCCAGCGGGGGAGGATACAATGAGCAGTTCTTC. The encoded protein is CASSGGGYNEQFF.

The chain combines TRBV12-5 with TRBJ2-1; no firm D call. CDR3 length: 13 residues. Germline V lookup: CDR1 LGHNT, CDR2 FRNRAP. V dropped 0 bases and J dropped 11 bases, with 11 bases sitting between them. The CDR3 region is CASGLVEQSKQFF. CDR3 sequence (DNA): TGTGCTAGTGGTTTGGTGGAACAGTCCAAGCAGTTCTTC.

The chain combines TRBV19 with TRBJ2-1; D is possibly TRBD2 (7 bases). This CDR3 has 17 amino acids. V lost 1 base, J lost 0 bases, and 13 bases lay in between. Germline lookup yields CDR1 LNHDA and CDR2 SQIVND (reference sequence). CDR3 coding DNA: TGTGCCAGTAGTATAGGGGGGGGGCAGTCCTCCTACAATGAGCAGTTCTTC. Its translation: CASSIGGGQSSYNEQFF.

This rearrangement joins TRBV19 to TRBJ1-5; 10 bases are a match to TRBD1. J lost 6 bases, V lost 0 bases, and 11 bases had no gene match. CDR3 length: 18 amino acids. CDR1 is LNHDA and CDR2 is SQIVND in the germline V gene (reference sequence). CDR3 protein: CASSIDSRQGATSQPQHF. Here the CDR3 DNA reads TGTGCCAGTAGTATAGATTCGAGACAGGGGGCCACTAGTCAGCCCCAGCATTTT.

This clone is a singleton in its sample. Distinct nucleotide sequences in the sample also encode this CDR3. J is TRBJ2-1 and V is TRBV11-3; D might be TRBD1 (5 bases). The CDR3 is made up of 15 amino acids. Trimming removed 5 bases from V and 0 bases from J, with 11 bases in between. In germline, CDR1 is SGHNT, CDR2 YENEEA. The CDR3 bases are TGTGCCAGCAGCCTAACAGGAAGCTCCTACAATGAGCAGTTCTTC. Protein product: CASSLTGSSYNEQFF.

The rearrangement uses TRBV7-3 and TRBJ2-6; TRBD1 agrees at 7 bases. V shed 4 bases and J 0 bases; nucleotides not matched to a gene: 6. Germline CDR1 SGHTA, CDR2 FQGTGA. There are 17 residues in the CDR3. CDR3 bases: TGTGCCAGCAGCTCCCGGGACAGTCGCTCTGGGGCCAACGTCCTGACTTTC. This codes for CASSSRDSRSGANVLTF.

The rearrangement joins TRBV6-1 to TRBJ1-5, with 9 positions matching TRBD1. From germline, CDR1 is MNHNS and CDR2 SASEGT. The CDR3 loop spans 14 amino acids. V was pared by 8 bases and J by 4 bases, with 6 bases of the junction left unmatched. The DNA for the CDR3 is TGTGCCAGCGCCACAGGGGGCCGAAATCAGCCCCAGCATTTT. It encodes CASATGGRNQPQHF.

This clone was seen only once. V is TRBV3-1 (or the pseudogene TRBV3-2) and J is TRBJ1-1, with D perhaps TRBD1 (6 bases). Germline V gene sequence: CDR1 LGHDT, CDR2 YNNKEL (reference sequence). V shed 1 base and J shed 5 bases, with 11 bases lying between them. The CDR3 is 14 amino acids. The CDR3 is CASSQAGAGTEAFF. DNA of the CDR3: TGTGCCAGCAGCCAAGCAGGGGCGGGTACTGAAGCTTTCTTT.

The chain is built from TRBV19 and TRBJ2-7, with 7 bases lining up with TRBD1. V lost 1 base and J lost 0; bases outside the gene matches: 3. This CDR3 has 15 residues. CDR1 is LNHDA and CDR2 is SQIVND in the germline V gene (reference sequence). Here the CDR3 reads CASSIAGTASYEQYF. The CDR3 DNA reads as TGTGCCAGTAGTATAGCGGGGACAGCCTCCTACGAGCAGTACTTC.

The chain links TRBV19 to TRBJ1-1; D remains unclear. V was pared by 4 bases and J by 6 bases, with 12 bases between. The CDR3 has 13 amino acids. CDR1 is LNHDA, CDR2 SQIVND, per germline (reference sequence). CDR3 in amino acids: CASSTGPKAEAFF. CDR3 nucleotides: TGTGCCAGTAGTACAGGTCCGAAGGCTGAAGCTTTCTTT.

This sequence joins TRBV7-6 and TRBJ1-4, with 9 bases matching TRBD1. Unmatched junction bases numbered 6, after V lost 3 bases and J lost 10 bases. The length of the CDR3 is 14 residues. Germline CDR1 and CDR2: SGHVS and FNYEAQ. CDR3 in DNA: TGTGCCAGCAGCTTTGACGAGACAGGGGGAAAACTGTTTTTT. This gives the protein CASSFDETGGKLFF.

In DNA form, the CDR3 reads TGCGCCAGCAGCTTGTCCGGGACAGGGAACACTGAAGCTTTCTTT. It encodes CASSLSGTGNTEAFF. The chain recombines TRBV5-1 with TRBJ1-1; TRBD1 agrees at 8 bases. The germline gives CDR1 SGHRS, CDR2 YFSETQ. The V segment lost 1 base and the J segment 1 base; nucleotides outside the gene matches: 3. The CDR3 contains 15 residues.

The rearrangement links TRBV6-1 to TRBJ2-1; 8 bases fit TRBD1. Germline CDR1 is MNHNS and CDR2 is SASEGT. This CDR3 comprises 15 residues. V was clipped by 0 bases and J by 10 bases; unmatched bases: 8. The CDR3 nucleotides are TGTGCCAGCAGTGAAGCCAGGGGGCCACACGCCGAGCAGTTCTTC. Translated: CASSEARGPHAEQFF.

The chain has TRBV5-4 and TRBJ2-1, with a tentative D call TRBD2 (6 bases). The germline V and J ends were trimmed by 4 bases and 10 bases, with 24 bases remaining between them. CDR1 SGHNT and CDR2 YYREEE come from the germline V gene (reference sequence). The CDR3 is 16 amino acids. The CDR3 reads CASSHPRDSPSPEQFF. The DNA of the CDR3 is TGTGCCAGCAGCCACCCTAGGGACTCTCCCAGCCCCGAGCAGTTCTTC.